The 11 T cell receptor beta chains presented below share a single source sample, sequenced in a study of neurological immune-mediated disorders. TCRdb analysed the 5' RACE reads with MiXCR anew, one entry per CDR3 protein. The table records tens of thousands of distinct CDR3 sequences, about 3.5% of them present only once. Sequencing was carried out using PBMCs. Source of these receptors: a woman in her 30s with multiple sclerosis.

This clonotype was recorded many times. CDR3 nucleotide sequence: TGTGCCAGCAGCCTGACAGGGGCGCCCGGGGAGCTGTTTTTT. Translated, it gives CASSLTGAPGELFF. The J gene is TRBJ2-2, the V gene TRBV7-9; 8 bases align to TRBD1. Germline V lookup: CDR1 SEHNR, CDR2 FQNEAQ (reference sequence). V lost 5 bases to trimming and J lost 6 bases; unmatched junction nucleotides: 5. The length of the CDR3 is 14 residues.

This clonotype was observed at least ten times. The rearrangement links TRBV7-2 to TRBJ2-2, with 10 positions matching TRBD2. The V gene end was trimmed by 1 base and the J gene end by 2 bases; junction bases not matched to a gene: 4. Germline lookup yields CDR1 SGHTA and CDR2 FQGNSA. The CDR3 is made up of 17 amino acids. The CDR3 loop reads CASSLGLAGGNTGELFF. The CDR3 DNA reads TGTGCCAGCAGCTTAGGCTTAGCGGGAGGCAACACCGGGGAGCTGTTTTTT. The full variable domain, rest sourced from reference TRBV7-2 and TRBJ2-2, is GAGVSQSPSNKVTEKGKDVELRCDPISGHTALYWYRQSLGQGLEFLIYFQGNSAPDKSGLPSDRFSAERTGGSVSTLTIQRTQQEDSAVYLCASSLGLAGGNTGELFFGEGSRLTVL.

This clonotype was seen ten or more times. The gene calls are TRBV7-2 and TRBJ2-2, with 11 bases fitting TRBD1. V shed 5 bases and J 3 bases; nucleotides not matched to a gene: 2. CDR3 size: 15 residues. The germline gives CDR1 SGHTA, CDR2 FQGNSA. The CDR3 protein is CASSRDRGDTGELFF. DNA of the CDR3: TGTGCCAGCAGCAGGGACAGGGGGGACACCGGGGAGCTGTTTTTT.

This clonotype was seen repeatedly, ten times or more. The chain couples TRBV21-1 to TRBJ1-4; TRBD1, the table's D call, lacks a check against the DNA. TRBV21-1 counts as a pseudogene. The CDR3 length is 15 residues. CDR3 in DNA: TGTGCCAGCAGCAACCAGGGGGGGACTAATGAAAAACTGTTTTTT. It specifies CASSNQGGTNEKLFF.

This clonotype was seen at least ten times. The rearrangement uses TRBV12-3 or TRBV12-4 and TRBJ2-7; a weak D match, TRBD2 (6 bases). This CDR3 comprises 15 residues. V dropped 3 bases and J dropped 1 base, with 13 bases sitting between them. For the CDR3, the DNA is TGTGCCAGCAGTTTTTGGGGGACTCGTTCCTACGAGCAGTACTTC. This sequence encodes CASSFWGTRSYEQYF.

The table lists this clonotype with many counts. V and J are TRBV20-1 and TRBJ2-2, with TRBD2 identical over 10 bases. The trim removed 1 base at V and 4 bases at J, leaving 0 bases unmatched. There are 14 residues in the CDR3. CDR1 is DFQATT and CDR2 is SNEGSKA in the germline V gene (reference sequence). CDR3 protein: CSARASGSTGELFF. The CDR3 DNA reads TGCAGTGCTAGAGCTAGCGGGAGCACCGGGGAGCTGTTTTTT.

This clonotype appeared many times. The V call is TRBV20-1, the J call TRBJ2-1, with 7 bases lining up with TRBD1. The V and J ends lost 3 bases and 3 bases, in that order; junction bases with no gene match: 11. The CDR3 is made up of 16 amino acids. CDR1 and CDR2 (germline): DFQATT, SNEGSKA (reference sequence). The CDR3 DNA reads TGCAGTGCTAGCGGGGACAGATTTCCCATCTACAATGAGCAGTTCTTC. It translates to CSASGDRFPIYNEQFF.

This clonotype was recorded at least ten times. The rearrangement joins TRBV6-1 to TRBJ2-1; TRBD2 matches 8 bases. With V trimmed by 10 bases and J by 10 bases, 9 bases remained unmatched. The CDR3 is made up of 12 amino acids. In germline, CDR1 is MNHNS, CDR2 SASEGT. The CDR3 protein is CATSGGHEEQFF. Here the CDR3 DNA reads TGTGCCACCTCGGGGGGGCATGAGGAGCAGTTCTTC.

This clonotype came up many times. The V gene is TRBV4-1, the J gene TRBJ2-7; D may be TRBD1 or TRBD2 (5 bases each). The CDR3 runs to 13 residues. The germline V and J ends were trimmed by 1 base and 5 bases, with 9 bases remaining between them. Germline values: CDR1 MGHRA, CDR2 YSYEKL. CDR3 protein: CASSQVGVNEQYF. The CDR3 DNA reads as TGCGCCAGCAGCCAAGTGGGGGTTAACGAGCAGTACTTC.

This clonotype was counted ten times or more. The V call is TRBV7-9, the J call TRBJ2-1, with D tentatively TRBD1 (5 bases). The V end was cut by 3 bases, the J end by 10 bases, with 16 bases between. There are 14 residues in the CDR3. The germline V gene encodes CDR1 SEHNR and CDR2 FQNEAQ (reference sequence). The CDR3 loop is CASSFKTEFSEQFF. The CDR3 DNA is TGTGCCAGCAGCTTCAAGACAGAATTCTCGGAGCAGTTCTTC. Together with reference TRBV7-9 and TRBJ2-1, the CDR3 gives the full variable domain: DTGVSQNPRHKITKRGQNVTFRCDPISEHNRLYWYRQTLGQGPEFLTYFQNEAQLEKSRLLSDRFSAERPKGSFSTLEIQRTEQGDSAMYLCASSFKTEFSEQFFGPGTRLTVL.

Points on this clonotype: A much larger clone lies a single base off, so this may be a read error. The rearrangement uses TRBV29-1 and TRBJ2-4, with TRBD2 matching 10 bases. The germline V gene has CDR1 SQVTM and CDR2 ANQGSEA. This CDR3 spans 14 amino acids. Trimming took 7 bases from V and 3 from J; bases not matched to a gene: 6. The CDR3 nucleotides read TGCAGCGCCGGACTAGCGGAAAACAAAAACATTCAGTACTTC. This sequence encodes CSAGLAENKNIQYF. The entire variable domain, with the rest obtained from reference TRBV29-1 and TRBJ2-4, is as follows: SAVISQKPSRDICQRGTSLTIQCQVDSQVTMMFWYRQQPGQSLTLIATANQGSEATYESGFVIDKFPISRPNLTFSTLTVSNMSPEDSSIYLCSAGLAENKNIQYFGAGTRLSVL.